Following are 22 T cell receptor beta chains from one sample sequenced in a study of response to subunit inactivated influenza vaccine. TCRdb reprocessed the RT-PCR reads via MiXCR and lists one record per CDR3 protein. Of approximately 200,000 distinct CDR3 sequences listed, approximately 15% are singletons. Sequencing used CD8+ T cells sorted from PBMCs, obtained approximately 5 days after vaccination. These receptors all stem from a man aged 45-65 years who received an inactivated influenza vaccine.

This clonotype was observed many times. The chain uses TRBV3-1 and TRBJ2-1; 7 positions agree with TRBD2. CDR1 and CDR2 from the germline V gene are LGHDT and YNNKEL (reference sequence). This CDR3 contains 14 residues. J lost 8 bases, V lost 1 base, and 5 bases had no gene match. The CDR3 loop reads CASSQGEGWYEQFF. In DNA form, the CDR3 reads TGTGCCAGCAGCCAAGGGGAGGGCTGGTATGAGCAGTTCTTC.

As DNA, the CDR3 is TGTGCCAGCAGCCAAGTACCGGGGGCGGCAAACTATGGCTACACCTTC. Its protein product is CASSQVPGAANYGYTF. V usage is TRBV14 and J usage is TRBJ1-2, with TRBD1 as a possible D gene (6 bases). CDR1 SGHDN and CDR2 FVKESK come from the germline V gene. The length of the CDR3 is 16 residues. V dropped 1 base and J dropped 2 bases, with 14 bases sitting between them.

The V gene is TRBV28, the J gene TRBJ1-1; a possible D gene is TRBD1 (6 bases). The CDR3 has 16 residues. Deletions cut 4 bases from V and 3 bases from J, with 18 bases between. CDR1 and CDR2 (germline): MDHEN, SYDVKM. Written as DNA, the CDR3 is TGTGCCAGCAGTTCCCTGGGGGCGGTAGCCGACACTGAAGCTTTCTTT. It codes for CASSSLGAVADTEAFF.

The rearrangement uses TRBV7-9 and TRBJ2-7; weak D call: TRBD2 (6 bases). The CDR3 totals 15 residues. CDR1 and CDR2 from the germline V gene are SEHNR and FQNEAQ (reference sequence). Trimming stripped 5 bases from V and 0 bases from J, with 14 bases between. Here the CDR3 DNA reads TGTGCCAGCAGCGGTCGGGGGTATCACTCCTACGAGCAGTACTTC. Protein product: CASSGRGYHSYEQYF.

J is TRBJ2-3 and V is TRBV3-1, with 16 bases identical to TRBD2. The V and J ends lost 1 base and 5 bases, in that order; junction bases with no gene match: 12. CDR1 is LGHDT and CDR2 is YNNKEL in the germline V gene (reference sequence). The CDR3 consists of 20 residues. As DNA, the CDR3 is TGTGCCAGCAGCCAAGGCCTATCTGGGACTAGCGGGAGGGTGGTAGATACGCAGTATTTT. Translation gives CASSQGLSGTSGRVVDTQYF.

This clonotype showed up just a few times. The V gene is TRBV7-9, the J gene TRBJ2-7, with D perhaps TRBD2 (5 bases). This CDR3 has 12 amino acids. Germline CDR1 and CDR2: SEHNR and FQNEAQ (reference sequence). V lost 1 base and J 10 bases, leaving 11 bases between the germline ends. Here the CDR3 reads CASSLEGVSQYF. CDR3 bases: TGTGCCAGCAGCTTAGAGGGAGTTTCCCAGTACTTC. The whole variable domain, remainder taken from reference TRBV7-9 and TRBJ2-7, is DTGVSQNPRHKITKRGQNVTFRCDPISEHNRLYWYRQTLGQGPEFLTYFQNEAQLEKSRLLSDRFSAERPKGSFSTLEIQRTEQGDSAMYLCASSLEGVSQYFGPGTRLTVT.

This clonotype was observed a few times. The CDR3 DNA is TGTGCCAGCACGAGGGTGACTGAAGCTTTCTTT. Its protein is CASTRVTEAFF. The chain uses TRBV11-2 and TRBJ1-1, with D uncertain. CDR1 is SGHAT, CDR2 FQNNGV, per germline. This CDR3 region has 11 residues. Trimming pared 7 bases from V and 5 bases from J, leaving 8 bases between.

The chain is built from TRBV11-2 and TRBJ2-1; D gene uncertain. The CDR3 runs 14 residues. V was clipped by 2 bases and J by 7 bases, with 12 bases between them. CDR1 and CDR2 (germline): SGHAT, FQNNGV. The CDR3: CASSLTGIRNEQFF. CDR3 coding DNA: TGTGCCAGCAGCTTAACTGGGATCAGGAATGAGCAGTTCTTC.

The chain couples TRBV10-3 to TRBJ2-7, with D unclear. CDR3 size: 13 residues. V was shortened by 2 bases and J by 5 bases, with 10 bases between the two germline ends. Germline V lookup: CDR1 ENHRY, CDR2 SYGVKD. CDR3 nucleotide sequence: TGTGCCATCAGTGAGAGCCCAGGTAACGAGCAGTACTTC. Its translation: CAISESPGNEQYF.

This clonotype was counted between two and nine times. The chain recombines TRBV4-1 with TRBJ2-5; D gene ambiguous. There are 15 residues in the CDR3. In germline, CDR1 is MGHRA, CDR2 YSYEKL. V gave up 4 bases and J gave up 0 bases, with 12 bases separating them. The CDR3 sequence: CASSRLLADQETQYF. CDR3 nucleotides: TGCGCCAGCAGCCGCCTACTCGCAGACCAAGAGACCCAGTACTTC.

This clonotype was observed a few times. This sequence joins TRBV7-8 and TRBJ1-1; 9 bases agree with TRBD1. This CDR3 contains 16 residues. After removal of 4 bases from V and 4 bases from J, the junction contained 10 bases not matched to a gene. Germline-derived CDR1 and CDR2 are SGHVS and FQNEAQ. The CDR3 DNA reads TGTGCCAGCAGCTCTACAGGGGGCAGGTGGGGCACTGAAGCTTTCTTT. Protein: CASSSTGGRWGTEAFF.

The chain links TRBV7-9 to TRBJ1-4, with no clear D. The CDR3 contains 14 residues. The V gene lost 6 bases and the J gene lost 4 bases, with 12 bases spanning the gap. Germline V CDR1 and CDR2: SEHNR, FQNEAQ (reference sequence). CDR3 bases: TGTGCCAGCAGGCGCTCAGGTGTTAATGAAAAACTGTTTTTT. Translating gives CASRRSGVNEKLFF.

The gene calls are TRBV7-6 and TRBJ2-7; D is unclear. The CDR3 covers 13 residues. Germline loops: CDR1 SGHVS, CDR2 FNYEAQ. V shed 5 bases and J shed 7 bases, with 15 bases lying between them. The CDR3 DNA reads TGTGCCAGCAGCGGAACCGTTATGGGGGAGCAGTACTTC. Its protein is CASSGTVMGEQYF.

This clonotype was seen a few times. The chain is built from TRBV6-1 and TRBJ2-3; 13 nucleotides align to TRBD2. CDR1 and CDR2 from the germline V gene are MNHNS and SASEGT. The trim removed 6 bases at V and 2 bases at J, leaving 5 bases unmatched. This CDR3 has 16 amino acids. Here the CDR3 DNA reads TGTGCCAGCAGAGGACTAGCGGGGGATTCCACAGATACGCAGTATTTT. This translates into CASRGLAGDSTDTQYF.

This clonotype appeared many times. The J gene is TRBJ2-1, the V gene TRBV29-1; D may correspond to TRBD1 or TRBD2 (5 bases each). Deletions cut 6 bases from V and 8 bases from J, with 17 bases between. Per the germline V gene, CDR1 is SQVTM and CDR2 is ANQGSEA. This CDR3 has 13 residues. The CDR3 sequence is CSVVSRDRYEQFF. The CDR3 DNA follows: TGCAGCGTGGTTAGCAGGGACCGCTATGAGCAGTTCTTC.

The rearrangement uses TRBV7-2 and TRBJ2-1, with TRBD1 identical over 7 bases. Germline lookup yields CDR1 SGHTA and CDR2 FQGNSA. CDR3 length: 15 amino acids. The V and J ends lost 1 base and 5 bases, in that order; junction bases with no gene match: 5. The CDR3 region has the DNA TGTGCCAGCAGCTTAGTCCCGGGGACAGACAATGAGCAGTTCTTC. Translated, it gives CASSLVPGTDNEQFF.

V and J are TRBV27 and TRBJ2-4; D might be TRBD2 (5 bases). The CDR3 consists of 18 residues. V was trimmed by 9 bases and J by 2 bases, leaving 26 bases between them. Germline lookup yields CDR1 MNHEY and CDR2 SMNVEV (reference sequence). CDR3 coding DNA: TGTGCCAGAGACCCTCATAAGACTACACCGAAAACCAAAAACATTCAGTACTTC. Its protein product is CARDPHKTTPKTKNIQYF.

The chain combines TRBV9 with TRBJ2-1, with a tentative D call TRBD1 (6 bases). In germline, CDR1 is SGDLS, CDR2 YYNGEE. Trimming cost V 3 bases and J 7 bases, with 14 bases left between them. The CDR3 consists of 14 residues. The CDR3 DNA reads TGTGCCAGCAGCGAGGGACACCCTGATAATGAGCAGTTCTTC. Encoded protein: CASSEGHPDNEQFF.

This clonotype has ten or more counts. CDR3 protein: CASSLYRGAAYEQYF. The CDR3 nucleotides are TGTGCCAGCAGTCTATACAGGGGCGCAGCCTACGAGCAGTACTTC. The genes are TRBV6-2 or TRBV6-3 and TRBJ2-7; TRBD1 aligns across 7 bases. Per germline, CDR1 MNHEY and CDR2 SVGEGT. The CDR3 is made up of 15 amino acids. V lost 5 bases, J lost 2 bases, and 9 bases stayed unmatched.

As to this clonotype: Without the conserved terminal phenylalanine or tryptophan, this CDR3 likely stems from a read error. The CDR3 spells CSARSLAGYEQYL. CDR3 nucleotides: TGCAGTGCTAGGAGCCTAGCTGGTTACGAGCAGTACTTG. The chain couples TRBV20-1 to TRBJ2-7; possible D gene TRBD2, 5 bases. Per the germline V gene, CDR1 is DFQATT and CDR2 is SNEGSKA (reference sequence). V lost 3 bases to trimming and J lost 4 bases, with 13 bases between them. This CDR3 is 13 amino acids long.

This clonotype came up a few times. The CDR3 is CASKLGGGQLNTEAFF. The CDR3 DNA follows: TGTGCCAGCAAACTCGGGGGAGGACAGTTGAACACTGAAGCTTTCTTT. The chain combines TRBV12-3 or TRBV12-4 with TRBJ1-1, with D tentatively TRBD1 (6 bases). The CDR3 runs to 16 residues. V was cut by 7 bases and J by 0 bases, with 18 bases left in between.

The chain employs TRBV7-9 and TRBJ2-7; TRBD1 matches 9 bases. Per germline, CDR1 SEHNR and CDR2 FQNEAQ (reference sequence). The CDR3 is 14 amino acids. Trimming took 3 bases from V and 4 from J; bases not matched to a gene: 4. DNA for the CDR3: TGTGCCAGCAGCTTTACGGGACAGGGATACGAGCAGTACTTC. Encoded protein: CASSFTGQGYEQYF.